Following are 10 T cell receptor beta chains from one sample sequenced in a study of blood T cells in healthy people across ages. A second about 7 to 11 cycle PCR used barcoded and J-beta primers. TCRdb re-derived calls from the 5' RACE reads in MiXCR, one entry per CDR3 protein. This sample carries about 1.5 million distinct CDR3 sequences, roughly 43% of them seen once, and the ten largest clones take approximately 4.1%. Sequenced: blood. The receptors were sampled from a young woman in good health.

The chain combines TRBV12-3 or TRBV12-4 with TRBJ2-3; no clear D. This CDR3 is 16 amino acids long. V was cut by 8 bases and J by 4 bases, with 22 bases left in between. The CDR3 loop is CASRPGRASGADTQYF. In DNA, the CDR3 is TGTGCCAGCCGCCCCGGACGGGCCAGTGGGGCAGATACGCAGTATTTT.

There are a few counts of this clonotype. The chain employs TRBV4-3 and TRBJ1-2; D is ambiguous. There are 15 residues in the CDR3. Trimming pared 0 bases from V and 0 bases from J, leaving 8 bases between. Germline loops: CDR1 LGHNA, CDR2 YSLEER. In DNA, the CDR3 is TGCGCCAGCAGCCAAGATCAAGGACCTAACTATGGCTACACCTTC. Translated, it gives CASSQDQGPNYGYTF.

As for this clonotype: No DNA is shown, since the ends of the CDR3 on it are uncertain; the CDR3 is the one TCRdb lists. This chain uses TRBV20-1 with TRBJ2-3; the table assigns TRBD2, which was not confirmed against the DNA. In germline, CDR1 is DFQATT, CDR2 SNEGSKA (reference sequence). A total of 14 residues make up the CDR3, ends included. The CDR3: CSARFGGGADTQYF.

The rearrangement uses TRBV20-1 and TRBJ1-1; D gene uncertain. The CDR3 sequence is 13 residues long. CDR1 is DFQATT, CDR2 SNEGSKA, per germline (reference sequence). V lost 3 bases to trimming and J lost 0 bases, with 8 bases between them. In DNA, the CDR3 is TGCAGTGCTAGTCCCAGAATGAACACTGAAGCTTTCTTT. Its translation is CSASPRMNTEAFF.

Worth noting for this clonotype: Just one base apart from a much larger clone, this may be a read error. This chain connects TRBV29-1 to TRBJ2-5, with D tentatively TRBD1 (6 bases). The assigned J gene may be wrong: the sequence end matches TRBJ2-7 better. CDR1 and CDR2 from the germline V gene are SQVTM and ANQGSEA. CDR3 length: 12 amino acids. The CDR3 spells CSAVQGPYEQYF. The CDR3 DNA is TGCAGCGCCGTACAGGGACCCTACGAGCAGTACTTC.

The V gene is TRBV9, the J gene TRBJ2-7; a possible D gene is TRBD1 (6 bases). The CDR3 loop spans 14 amino acids. The V end lost 0 bases, the J end lost 3 bases, and 10 bases lay between the germline ends. Germline loops: CDR1 SGDLS, CDR2 YYNGEE. In DNA form, the CDR3 reads TGTGCCAGCAGCGTAGTTGGACAGAGCTACGAGCAGTACTTC. Its translation is CASSVVGQSYEQYF.

The chain joins TRBV27 to TRBJ2-3; D might be TRBD2 (6 bases). Trimming removed 6 bases at V and 3 bases at J, with 13 bases between. The CDR3 has 14 residues. The germline V gene encodes CDR1 MNHEY and CDR2 SMNVEV (reference sequence). The CDR3, as DNA: TGTGCCAGCAGGCTAGCGTATGGTACAGATACGCAGTATTTT. It translates to CASRLAYGTDTQYF.

The chain recombines TRBV5-1 with TRBJ2-3; D remains ambiguous. The CDR3 spans 14 residues. Germline CDR1 is SGHRS and CDR2 is YFSETQ. Between the trimmed V and J ends, which lost 2 bases and 0 bases, there was a span of 7 bases. CDR3 protein: CASSLFQSTDTQYF. The CDR3 DNA sequence: TGCGCCAGCAGCTTATTCCAGAGCACAGATACGCAGTATTTT.

The CDR3, as DNA: TGTGCCATCAGTGAGGGGCCCCCAGGGCAGTTCTTC. Translated, it gives CAISEGPPGQFF. The rearrangement uses TRBV10-3 and TRBJ2-1; D is unclear. V dropped 2 bases and J dropped 12 bases, with 11 bases sitting between them. Germline assignment: CDR1 ENHRY and CDR2 SYGVKD. This CDR3 region has 12 residues.

As for this clonotype: The germline gene is not matched at one end of the junction; a read error may be the cause. The CDR3 loop reads CASSLGQGTYGQYF. In DNA, the CDR3 is TGTGCCAGCAGCTTGGGACAGGGGACTTACGGGCAGTACTTC. The chain carries TRBV5-5 and TRBJ2-7; 8 positions match TRBD1. CDR3 size: 14 residues. Germline V gives CDR1 SGHKS, CDR2 YYEKEE (reference sequence).